Here is one T cell receptor beta chain with its context. Methods used by the authors: It was from reference gene primer amplification that nucleated cell counts were estimated. The table came from immunoSEQ multiplex PCR; TCRdb's copy has only in-frame clones and leaves some out. For V, J and clone size, that table is used; D and trimming come from the DNA. The profile shows under 95,000 clones, roughly 92% of them singletons. This entry is derived from a study of blood T cell repertoires in COVID-19. Study background: In each case, the material was cDNA or gDNA derived from T cells, B-cell-depleted T cells, or PBMCs.

The CDR3 sequence is 11 residues long. Germline V gives CDR1 MNHEY, CDR2 SMNVEV (reference sequence). V lost 7 bases to trimming and J lost 9 bases; unmatched junction nucleotides: 4. This sequence was found in a man in his fifties or sixties with COVID-19, enrolled during active disease. Sequencing was performed on peripheral blood. This rearrangement joins TRBV27 to TRBJ2-3; 7 bases are shared with TRBD1. The CDR3: CASKDRDTQYF. CDR3 sequence (DNA): TGTGCCAGCAAAGACAGGGACACGCAGTATTTT.